Listed here is a single TCR beta chain. As handled by the study authors: The authors estimated nucleated cell counts from reference gene primer amplification. TCRdb's table, derived via immunoSEQ multiplex PCR, lists solely in-frame clones and lacks some. Clone size and the V and J calls come from that table; the DNA yielded D and trimming. The sample holds 45,000 to 75,000 clones, almost 90% seen once. The CDR3 consists of 13 residues. Looked up from germline, CDR1 is MDHEN and CDR2 is SYDVKM. The V and J ends lost 9 bases and 3 bases respectively, with 12 bases between them. These data belong to a study of blood T cell repertoires in COVID-19. Background on the study: Samples taken during acute and convalescent COVID-19 were collected in the United States, Italy and Spain. From T cells, B-cell-depleted T cells, or PBMCs came the material, which was cDNA or gDNA.

The V call is TRBV28, the J call TRBJ1-5, with TRBD1 as a possible D gene (5 bases). Sequencing was performed on peripheral blood. This clonotype was obtained from a man aged 55 to 69 with acute or convalescent COVID-19. Here the CDR3 DNA reads TGTGCCAGTATTACAGGTTTCAATCAGCCCCAGCATTTT. Translation gives CASITGFNQPQHF.